These 10 T cell receptor beta chains originate from one sample sequenced in a study of Ad26.COV2.S vaccination and SARS-CoV-2 variants. Profiling relied on immunoSEQ multiplex PCR, and the TCRdb table lists in-frame clones only, not all of them. The table records 360,000 or so clones, more than 75% of them present only once. Treatment specified: around 19 received Ad26.COV2.S at low or high dose, single or two shots; roughly five received placebo; per-sample allocation not given. Sampling took place 63 days after the first vaccine or placebo injection. The sequences come from peripheral blood, collected in a trial of Ad26.COV2.S vaccine versus placebo. These receptors were taken from a person between 18 and 60 years old who received the Ad26.COV2.S COVID-19 vaccine or a placebo.

The chain employs TRBV7-9 and TRBJ2-5; 12 bases match TRBD2. J was trimmed by 2 bases and V by 8 bases; bases with no gene match: 3. CDR3 size: 14 residues. Germline V gene sequence: CDR1 SEHNR, CDR2 FQNEAQ (reference sequence). CDR3 sequence: CASGTSGRQETQYF. CDR3 bases: TGTGCCAGCGGGACTAGCGGGCGACAAGAGACCCAGTACTTC.

J is TRBJ1-1 and V is TRBV6-5; D perhaps matches TRBD1 (6 bases). V was shortened by 7 bases and J by 4 bases, with 16 bases between the two germline ends. Germline V CDR1 and CDR2: MNHEY, SVGAGI. This CDR3 region has 14 residues. CDR3: CASNEQGFSTEAFF. For the CDR3, the DNA is TGTGCCAGCAACGAACAGGGCTTTAGCACTGAAGCTTTCTTT.

CDR3 loop: CASSLWAAPSYEQYF. The CDR3 bases are TGCGCCAGCAGCTTGTGGGCGGCCCCCTCCTACGAGCAGTACTTC. This sequence joins TRBV5-1 and TRBJ2-7; D gene unclear. V lost 1 base, J lost 0 bases, and 11 bases lay in between. This CDR3 has 15 amino acids. Germline CDR1 is SGHRS and CDR2 is YFSETQ.

The DNA for the CDR3 is TGTGCCAGCAGTTACTCTCCAGGAGGGGACGAGCAGTACTTC. Its protein is CASSYSPGGDEQYF. This sequence joins TRBV6-5 and TRBJ2-7; D may be TRBD2 (6 bases). CDR1 is MNHEY and CDR2 is SVGAGI in the germline V gene. This CDR3 comprises 14 residues. V was cut by 0 bases and J by 5 bases, with 11 bases left in between.

The rearrangement uses TRBV7-9 and TRBJ2-1; possible D gene TRBD2, 5 bases. The CDR3 is 16 residues long. The germline V gene has CDR1 SEHNR and CDR2 FQNEAQ (reference sequence). Trimming pared 0 bases from V and 0 bases from J, leaving 9 bases between. The CDR3 sequence is CASSLAQRSSYNEQFF. The CDR3, as DNA: TGTGCCAGCAGCTTAGCCCAGCGGAGCTCCTACAATGAGCAGTTCTTC. Together with reference TRBV7-9 and TRBJ2-1, the CDR3 gives the full variable domain: DTGVSQNPRHKITKRGQNVTFRCDPISEHNRLYWYRQTLGQGPEFLTYFQNEAQLEKSRLLSDRFSAERPKGSFSTLEIQRTEQGDSAMYLCASSLAQRSSYNEQFFGPGTRLTVL.

Regarding this clone: An end of the junction does not agree with germline; a read error may underlie this. The chain couples TRBV7-9 to TRBJ2-5; 7 nucleotides agree with TRBD1. The CDR3 sequence is 13 residues long. Germline V gives CDR1 SEHNR, CDR2 FQNEAQ (reference sequence). The CDR3 coding sequence is TGTGCCATCAGCCAGGGGACAGTGGAGACCCAGTACTTC. Protein: CAISQGTVETQYF.

The genes are TRBV2 and TRBJ2-6; no reliable D call. This CDR3 is 14 amino acids long. Deletions cut 4 bases from V and 0 bases from J, with 4 bases between. Per germline, CDR1 SNHLY and CDR2 FYNNEI. The chain's CDR3 is CASSGASGANVLTF. The CDR3 DNA sequence: TGTGCCAGCAGTGGGGCCTCTGGGGCCAACGTCCTGACTTTC.

CDR3 in DNA: TGTGCCTGGAGCGGGACAGGGGGCAATCTATACGAGCAGTACTTC. Translation gives CAWSGTGGNLYEQYF. The V call is TRBV30, the J call TRBJ2-7, with 12 bases aligning to TRBD1. J gave up 4 bases and V 3 bases, and 7 bases lay outside the gene matches. The CDR3 is 15 residues long. CDR1 and CDR2 (germline): GTSNPN, SVGIG (reference sequence).

The V gene is TRBV5-1, the J gene TRBJ2-2; 12 bases are shared with TRBD2. The germline V gene encodes CDR1 SGHRS and CDR2 YFSETQ. The V segment lost 4 bases and the J segment 0 bases; nucleotides outside the gene matches: 7. The CDR3 extends over 18 amino acids. CDR3 in DNA: TGCGCCAGCAGCCCAATGACTAGCGGGGGAACGAACACCGGGGAGCTGTTTTTT. Translated, it gives CASSPMTSGGTNTGELFF. Looking up the rest from reference TRBV5-1 and TRBJ2-2 gives the full variable domain: KAGVTQTPRYLIKTRGQQVTLSCSPISGHRSVSWYQQTPGQGLQFLFEYFSETQRNKGNFPGRFSGRQFSNSRSEMNVSTLELGDSALYLCASSPMTSGGTNTGELFFGEGSRLTVL.

The genes are TRBV12-5 and TRBJ2-1, with D perhaps TRBD1 (6 bases). The length of the CDR3 is 15 residues. Trimming took off 1 base at V and 6 bases at J, with 13 bases between the two ends. Looked up from germline, CDR1 is LGHNT and CDR2 is FRNRAP. CDR3 sequence reads: CASGLGSGTSNEQFF. CDR3 coding DNA: TGTGCTAGTGGTTTGGGATCCGGGACATCCAATGAGCAGTTCTTC.